This entry lists 10 T cell receptor beta chains sequenced from one sample in a study of T cells after yellow fever vaccination. MiXCR, applied by TCRdb to the 5' RACE reads, yields one record per CDR3 protein. The sample records about 320,000 distinct CDR3 sequences, around 4.5% being singletons. Sequencing used PBMCs, obtained 15 days after the yellow fever booster vaccination. All receptors come from a man between 18 and 35 years old who received the YFV17D yellow fever vaccine.

This clonotype was detected many times. This sequence joins TRBV7-2 and TRBJ1-2; D is ambiguous. The ends were cut back, 6 bases at V and 9 bases at J, with 17 bases in the middle. The CDR3 has 13 residues. The germline V gene has CDR1 SGHTA and CDR2 FQGNSA. CDR3 in amino acids: CASSPFRSTSYTF. CDR3 DNA sequence: TGTGCCAGCAGTCCCTTCCGGAGCACGAGCTACACCTTC.

This clonotype was counted a few times. The rearrangement joins TRBV7-9 to TRBJ1-5; D remains ambiguous. The CDR3 is 12 residues long. Per the germline V gene, CDR1 is SEHNR and CDR2 is FQNEAQ (reference sequence). The germline V and J ends were trimmed by 3 bases and 7 bases, with 7 bases remaining between them. The CDR3 here is CASSFEGQPQHF. The CDR3 DNA reads TGTGCCAGCAGCTTTGAGGGCCAGCCCCAGCATTTT.

The chain joins TRBV3-1 to TRBJ2-2, with D possibly TRBD2 on 6 matching bases. V was trimmed by 4 bases and J by 4 bases, leaving 10 bases between them. The CDR3 is 14 residues long. Germline loops: CDR1 LGHDT, CDR2 YNNKEL (reference sequence). CDR3: CASSRDFITGELFF. DNA of the CDR3: TGTGCCAGCAGCCGGGACTTCATCACCGGGGAGCTGTTTTTT.

The rearrangement joins TRBV5-1 to TRBJ2-2, with D possibly matching TRBD1 (6 bases). Per germline, CDR1 SGHRS and CDR2 YFSETQ. The ends were cut back, 3 bases at V and 7 bases at J, with 28 bases in the middle. The length of the CDR3 is 19 residues. The CDR3 DNA sequence: TGCGCCAGCAGCTCAAACCCGACAGGACGAGGATACGGCTTCGGGGAGCTGTTTTTT. Protein sequence: CASSSNPTGRGYGFGELFF. The variable domain in full, completed from reference TRBV5-1 and TRBJ2-2, reads KAGVTQTPRYLIKTRGQQVTLSCSPISGHRSVSWYQQTPGQGLQFLFEYFSETQRNKGNFPGRFSGRQFSNSRSEMNVSTLELGDSALYLCASSSNPTGRGYGFGELFFGEGSRLTVL.

The sample holds many counts of this clonotype. The chain links TRBV6-5 to TRBJ1-1, with TRBD1 identical over 8 bases. The V gene's germline CDR1 is MNHEY and CDR2 SVGAGI. V gave up 9 bases and J gave up 1 base; unmatched junction bases: 19. There are 18 residues in the CDR3. The CDR3: CASRRWGRGLTPNTEAFF. Here the CDR3 DNA reads TGTGCCAGTAGACGGTGGGGCAGGGGGCTTACTCCGAACACTGAAGCTTTCTTT.

V gene TRBV24-1 combines with J gene TRBJ2-1; 10 nucleotides line up with TRBD2. The V segment lost 4 bases and the J segment 6 bases; nucleotides outside the gene matches: 5. The CDR3 runs 15 residues. The germline gives CDR1 KGHDR, CDR2 SFDVKD. CDR3 DNA sequence: TGTGCCACCAGTGACCCTTCTAGCGGGGGCAATGAGCAGTTCTTC. Translation gives CATSDPSSGGNEQFF.

This clonotype showed up just a few times. CDR3 loop: CAIGAAPTSGANVLTF. CDR3 bases: TGTGCCATCGGGGCAGCTCCCACCTCTGGGGCCAACGTCCTGACTTTC. The chain combines TRBV10-3 with TRBJ2-6, with TRBD1 as a possible D gene (5 bases). With 8 bases removed from V and 0 bases from J, the gap between germline ends came to 14 bases. The CDR3 is 16 residues long. Germline loops: CDR1 ENHRY, CDR2 SYGVKD.

This chain connects TRBV15 to TRBJ1-2; D remains unclear. Germline V gene sequence: CDR1 LNHNV, CDR2 YYDKDF (reference sequence). The CDR3 is 13 residues long. Trimming pared 3 bases from V and 8 bases from J, leaving 13 bases between. This CDR3 is CATSRETRGGYTF. The CDR3, as DNA: TGTGCCACCAGCAGGGAGACACGCGGGGGCTACACCTTC.

Ten or more counts support this clonotype. The chain links TRBV20-1 to TRBJ1-5; D gene unclear. The V end was cut by 2 bases, the J end by 1 base, with 6 bases between. The CDR3 is 13 residues long. The germline V gene has CDR1 DFQATT and CDR2 SNEGSKA (reference sequence). The CDR3 region is CSARTASNQPQHF. CDR3 nucleotide sequence: TGCAGTGCTAGAACTGCCAGCAATCAGCCCCAGCATTTT.

This clonotype was picked up many times. This CDR3 reads CASSYSAGDSTPNYGYTF. CDR3 DNA sequence: TGTGCCAGCAGTTACTCCGCAGGGGACAGTACACCGAACTATGGCTACACCTTC. The rearrangement links TRBV6-2 or TRBV6-3 to TRBJ1-2; 7 bases fit TRBD1. This CDR3 region has 18 residues. CDR1 MNHEY and CDR2 SVGEGT come from the germline V gene. V was clipped by 0 bases and J by 2 bases; unmatched bases: 12.